The 16 T cell receptor beta chains presented below share a single source sample, sequenced in a study of T cell responses to AZD1222 COVID-19 vaccine. The assay was immunoSEQ multiplex PCR, and TCRdb's table has in-frame clones only and misses some. The table includes roughly 96,000 clones, around 90% detected once. Sequencing was performed on peripheral blood, taken on day 0 of AZD1222 vaccination. The source is an adult in good health.

The rearrangement uses TRBV5-1 and TRBJ2-7, with D perhaps TRBD1 (5 bases). This CDR3 region has 14 residues. With 2 bases removed from V and 2 bases from J, the gap between germline ends came to 11 bases. Germline loops: CDR1 SGHRS, CDR2 YFSETQ. The CDR3 sequence is CASSLGQGPYEQYF. For the CDR3, the DNA is TGCGCCAGCAGCTTAGGGCAGGGTCCCTACGAGCAGTACTTC.

The V gene is TRBV5-1, the J gene TRBJ2-1; 9 bases are shared with TRBD1. Unmatched junction bases numbered 9, after V lost 0 bases and J lost 8 bases. This CDR3 has 16 residues. Germline V gives CDR1 SGHRS, CDR2 YFSETQ. The CDR3: CASSLGPGQGMDEQFF. CDR3 bases: TGCGCCAGCAGCTTGGGGCCGGGACAGGGTATGGATGAGCAGTTCTTC.

The V call is TRBV19, the J call TRBJ2-2, with a possible D match to TRBD2 (5 bases). Germline V lookup: CDR1 LNHDA, CDR2 SQIVND (reference sequence). V was pared by 3 bases and J by 6 bases, with 5 bases between. The CDR3 totals 12 residues. CDR3 nucleotides: TGTGCCAGTAGTATGAGGGCCGGGGAGCTGTTTTTT. Residues: CASSMRAGELFF. The whole variable domain, filled in from reference TRBV19 and TRBJ2-2, reads DGGITQSPKYLFRKEGQNVTLSCEQNLNHDAMYWYRQDPGQGLRLIYYSQIVNDFQKGDIAEGYSVSREKKESFPLTVTSAQKNPTAFYLCASSMRAGELFFGEGSRLTVL.

This chain uses TRBV2 with TRBJ2-1; TRBD2 matches at 9 bases. Germline CDR1 and CDR2: SNHLY and FYNNEI. V trimming: 4 bases; J trimming: 10 bases; junction bases outside the gene matches: 8. This CDR3 is built from 14 residues. Written as DNA, the CDR3 is TGTGCCAGCAGTGCGACTAGCGGTACTAGGGAGCAGTTCTTC. It specifies CASSATSGTREQFF.

The chain carries TRBV19 and TRBJ1-4; no clear D gene. V was pared by 6 bases and J by 0 bases, with 14 bases between. CDR3 length: 16 amino acids. Germline CDR1 and CDR2: LNHDA and SQIVND (reference sequence). The CDR3 is CASSTGRRTTNEKLFF. The CDR3 bases are TGTGCCAGTAGCACTGGTCGACGCACAACTAATGAAAAACTGTTTTTT.

This chain uses TRBV27 with TRBJ2-7; D could derive from TRBD1 or TRBD2 (5 bases each). CDR1 and CDR2 (germline): MNHEY, SMNVEV (reference sequence). The germline V and J ends were trimmed by 2 bases and 2 bases, with 10 bases remaining between them. The CDR3 spans 14 residues. The CDR3 loop reads CASSLGAGTYEQYF. CDR3 DNA sequence: TGTGCCAGCAGTTTAGGGGCGGGTACCTACGAGCAGTACTTC.

The gene calls are TRBV6-2 or TRBV6-3 and TRBJ2-7; D gene uncertain. The CDR3 contains 12 residues. The germline CDR1 and CDR2 sequences are MNHEY and SVGEGT. The V gene lost 6 bases and the J gene lost 2 bases, with 8 bases spanning the gap. As DNA, the CDR3 is TGTGCCAGCAGCTATACCCCCTACGAGCAGTACTTC. It yields the protein CASSYTPYEQYF.

The sample holds one count of this clone. The chain links TRBV7-8 to TRBJ2-1, with 8 bases aligning to TRBD2. CDR1 and CDR2 from the germline V gene are SGHVS and FQNEAQ. After removal of 2 bases from V and 10 bases from J, the junction contained 13 bases not matched to a gene. The CDR3 has 16 residues. CDR3 bases: TGTGCCAGCAGCTTATCTGCGGGGGGCGCCTATACCGAGCAGTTCTTC. Amino acid sequence: CASSLSAGGAYTEQFF.

The chain recombines TRBV7-2 with TRBJ2-2, with D perhaps TRBD1 (6 bases). Germline V gene sequence: CDR1 SGHTA, CDR2 FQGNSA. V gave up 2 bases and J gave up 4 bases, with 8 bases separating them. This CDR3 contains 14 residues. The CDR3 DNA sequence: TGTGCCAGCAGCTTAAAACAGGGCACCGGGGAGCTGTTTTTT. This sequence encodes CASSLKQGTGELFF.

This chain uses TRBV4-1 with TRBJ2-3; D ambiguous. Trimming stripped 0 bases from V and 0 bases from J, with 13 bases between. Per the germline V gene, CDR1 is MGHRA and CDR2 is YSYEKL. CDR3 size: 17 residues. DNA of the CDR3: TGCGCCAGCAGCCAAGATTGGCGGCAGACTAGCACAGATACGCAGTATTTT. As protein: CASSQDWRQTSTDTQYF.

The chain carries TRBV4-1 and TRBJ2-7; TRBD1 matches at 7 bases. Trimming removed 2 bases from V and 3 bases from J; junction bases left unmatched: 10. Germline CDR1 and CDR2: MGHRA and YSYEKL. This CDR3 contains 16 residues. CDR3 coding DNA: TGCGCCAGCAGCCAACCGACAGGGAGCCCCGACTACGAGCAGTACTTC. It encodes CASSQPTGSPDYEQYF.

The rearrangement uses TRBV18 and TRBJ1-1; D not certain. The germline V gene encodes CDR1 KGHSH and CDR2 LQKENI. This CDR3 region has 15 residues. Trimming took 7 bases from V and 0 from J, leaving 15 bases between them. The chain's CDR3 is CASLPWAAMNTEAFF. The CDR3 nucleotides read TGTGCCAGCTTACCCTGGGCGGCTATGAACACTGAAGCTTTCTTT.

The rearrangement links TRBV19 to TRBJ2-3; 8 nucleotides agree with TRBD2. The junction had 13 bases not matched to a gene; V was cut back by 9 bases and J by 5 bases. Germline V gene sequence: CDR1 LNHDA, CDR2 SQIVND (reference sequence). The CDR3 runs to 15 residues. The CDR3: CASRGGAENRDTQYF. DNA of the CDR3: TGTGCCAGCCGGGGGGGGGCAGAAAACCGAGATACGCAGTATTTT. Full variable domain (outside the CDR3, taken from reference TRBV19 and TRBJ2-3): DGGITQSPKYLFRKEGQNVTLSCEQNLNHDAMYWYRQDPGQGLRLIYYSQIVNDFQKGDIAEGYSVSREKKESFPLTVTSAQKNPTAFYLCASRGGAENRDTQYFGPGTRLTVL.

The CDR3 region is CSVLDRDSTNEKLFF. The CDR3 DNA is TGCAGCGTGCTGGACAGGGATTCAACTAATGAAAAACTGTTTTTT. The J gene is TRBJ1-4, the V gene TRBV29-1; 8 bases align to TRBD1. CDR3 length: 15 residues. From germline, CDR1 is SQVTM and CDR2 ANQGSEA. J lost 0 bases, V lost 6 bases, and 6 bases had no gene match.

The gene calls are TRBV27 and TRBJ1-1; 9 bases fit TRBD1. CDR1 MNHEY and CDR2 SMNVEV come from the germline V gene (reference sequence). J was trimmed by 5 bases and V by 5 bases; bases with no gene match: 9. The CDR3 is 15 residues long. CDR3 amino acids: CASSSGTGWGTEAFF. CDR3 nucleotide sequence: TGTGCCAGCAGTAGCGGGACAGGGTGGGGAACTGAAGCTTTCTTT.

CDR3 in amino acids: CASAQEDTQYF. CDR3 DNA: TGTGCCAGCGCCCAGGAAGATACGCAGTATTTT. The genes are TRBV7-2 and TRBJ2-3; D gene unclear. The CDR3 length is 11 residues. V was clipped by 8 bases and J by 5 bases, with 8 bases between them. Germline V CDR1 and CDR2: SGHTA, FQGNSA.